A selection of T cell receptor beta chains follows, all from one sample in a study of shared clonotypes between healthy human individuals. Some clones are missing from TCRdb's copy, which holds only in-frame ones; the method was immunoSEQ multiplex PCR. The data hold under 200,000 clones, with approximately 95% observed a single time. Sequencing was done on a sample of naive CD4+ T cells sorted from blood. These receptor sequences come from a woman younger than 45 in good health. Each CDR3 is given with its conserved first and last residue. Each record gives: D gene, J gene, clone size, V gene, CDR3 DNA, CDR3 protein. The D gene is left open where the match is weak. A row's size may be missing; if present it is once, few, many or a size class.

NA TRBJ2-7 NA TRBV28 TGTGCCAGCAGTTTGGATGGGAATAGCTACGAGCAGTACTTC CASSLDGNSYEQYF
NA TRBJ1-5 NA TRBV28 TGTGCCAGCAGACCAGTTGGGGCTGAGGATCAGCCCCAGCATTTT CASRPVGAEDQPQHF
NA TRBJ2-5 NA TRBV5-1 TGCGCCAGCAGCTTGGCCGAAATAGAGACCCAGTACTTC CASSLAEIETQYF
NA TRBJ2-7 NA TRBV7-9 TGTGCCAGCAGCTTAGACCTCGGCCCCTACGAGCAGTACTTC CASSLDLGPYEQYF
TRBD2 TRBJ2-7 NA TRBV30 TGTGCCTGGAGTGAAGGGGGTAGCGGGGTCTACGAGCAGTACTTC CAWSEGGSGVYEQYF
NA TRBJ2-3 NA TRBV29-1 TGCAGCGTTGCTAGCGCGAGCACAGATACGCAGTATTTT CSVASASTDTQYF
TRBD1 TRBJ2-3 once TRBV9 TGTGCCAGCAGCGTAACCGGGACAGGGGTCGGAGATACGCAGTATTTT CASSVTGTGVGDTQYF
TRBD2 TRBJ2-7 NA TRBV28 TGTGCCAGCAGTTTAGCGCGGGGACTAGCGGGATTTCCCTCCTACGAGCAGTACTTC CASSLARGLAGFPSYEQYF
NA TRBJ1-1 NA TRBV28 TGTGCCAGCGGGGATCCAGGGTCGAACACTGAAGCTTTCTTT CASGDPGSNTEAFF
NA TRBJ1-2 NA TRBV5-8 TGTGCCAGCAGCTCCGACTTTAACTATGGCTACACCTTC CASSSDFNYGYTF
NA TRBJ1-4 NA TRBV6-6 TGTGCCAGCAGTTCCCCTCCCGAGGATTTCACTGAAAAACTGTTTTTT CASSSPPEDFTEKLFF
TRBD2 TRBJ2-3 NA TRBV28 TGTGCCAGCAGTTTCGGTTTTGCGGGAGGGCAGGATACGCAGTATTTT CASSFGFAGGQDTQYF
TRBD1 TRBJ1-5 NA TRBV28 TGTGCCAGCAGTTTTCGACAGGGGCCCCCTTGGGGACAGCCCCAGCATTTT CASSFRQGPPWGQPQHF
NA TRBJ2-7 NA TRBV19 TGTGCCAGTAGTATGAGGGCGGGACAGAGCTACGAGCAGTACTTC CASSMRAGQSYEQYF
NA TRBJ2-7 few TRBV19 TGTGCCAGTAGCGTAAAGACCGGCTCCTACGAGCAGTACTTC CASSVKTGSYEQYF
TRBD1 TRBJ1-2 NA TRBV29-1 TGCAGCGTCGCCGGGACAGGGTGGACCTTC CSVAGTGWTF
TRBD2 TRBJ2-1 NA TRBV19 TGTGCCAGTAGTATCGGTAGCGGGAGTACGAGTGAGCAGTTCTTC CASSIGSGSTSEQFF
NA TRBJ1-2 NA TRBV30 TGTGCAGGAAAGCACAGGGTTAACTATGGCTACACCTTC CAGKHRVNYGYTF
TRBD2 TRBJ2-3 NA TRBV19 TGTGCCAGTACCAGTGGCCGGATGGGCGGGAGAGGCACAGATACGCAGTATTTT CASTSGRMGGRGTDTQYF
NA TRBJ1-4 NA TRBV2 TGTGCCAGCAGTGAAAGATGGGAGGAAAAACTGTTTTTT CASSERWEEKLFF
NA TRBJ2-7 NA TRBV11-3 TGTGCCAGCAGCTTCCTGTCCCGGGGCGAGCAGTACTTC CASSFLSRGEQYF
NA TRBJ2-1 NA TRBV7-9 TGTGCCAGCAGCGCGTCAGGCGTTGCAAACAATGAGCAGTTCTTC CASSASGVANNEQFF
TRBD1 TRBJ2-5 NA TRBV7-2 TGTGCCAGCAGCTGGGGGACAGGGTCACAAGAGACCCAGTACTTC CASSWGTGSQETQYF
NA TRBJ1-3 NA TRBV9 TGTGCCAGCAGCGTAGCTTCCCAAGGGGCCTATTCTGGAAACACCATATATTTT CASSVASQGAYSGNTIYF
TRBD1 TRBJ1-1 NA TRBV10-3 TGTGCCATCAGTATAACAGGGGACACTGAAGCTTTCTTT CAISITGDTEAFF
NA TRBJ2-7 NA TRBV5-6 TGTGCCAGCAGCTTGGGGGGGCGCGAGCAGTACTTC CASSLGGREQYF
TRBD1 TRBJ1-1 NA TRBV7-2 TGTGCCAGCAGTCAAGACAGGGTGAACACTGAAGCTTTCTTT CASSQDRVNTEAFF
TRBD1 TRBJ2-1 NA TRBV5-8 TGTGCCAGCAGCCCGGGACAGGGGGGGAATGAGCAGTTCTTC CASSPGQGGNEQFF
TRBD1 TRBJ1-2 NA TRBV10-3 TGTGCCAGCGCCCCGGGACAGGGGGGGAACTATGGCTACACCTTC CASAPGQGGNYGYTF
NA TRBJ1-5 few TRBV6-5 TGTGCCACCGCACGTTGGGTTGGTGGTCAGCCCCAGCATTTT CATARWVGGQPQHF
NA TRBJ1-1 NA TRBV27 TGTGCCAGCAGTCGGGACGGCCTCCTAGCCGAAGCTTTCTTT CASSRDGLLAEAFF
NA TRBJ1-5 few TRBV2 TGTGCCAGCAGCCCAGCGACTAGCAATCAGCCCCAGCATTTT CASSPATSNQPQHF
TRBD1 TRBJ2-2 NA TRBV7-9 TGTGCCAGCAGCTTGGACAGGGACCGGGAGCTGTTTTTT CASSLDRDRELFF
TRBD1 TRBJ1-3 NA TRBV5-1 TGCGCCAGCAGCCGCCAGGGGGGCCAAATCTCTGGAAACACCATATATTTT CASSRQGGQISGNTIYF
TRBD2 TRBJ2-3 NA TRBV18 TGTGCCAGCTCACCATTGCGGGAGGGCCGGGGAGATACGCAGTATTTT CASSPLREGRGDTQYF
TRBD1 TRBJ2-3 NA TRBV28 TGTGCCACAGGGACAGGCCTCACAGATACGCAGTATTTT CATGTGLTDTQYF
NA TRBJ1-3 once TRBV30 TGTGCCTGGAGACGGCCCGACCCTGGAAACACCATATATTTT CAWRRPDPGNTIYF
NA TRBJ1-4 once TRBV7-8 TGTGCCAGCAGCTTTTCATTCTCCGAGACAGCAGAAAAACTGTTTTTT CASSFSFSETAEKLFF
TRBD1 TRBJ1-5 NA TRBV6-6 TGTGCCAGCAGTTCCTATACAGGGGGGCTAGATCAGCCCCAGCATTTT CASSSYTGGLDQPQHF
NA TRBJ2-7 NA TRBV4-2 TGTGCCAGCAGCCAAGATAGGCAGGGCCTTCTGTACGAGCAGTACTTC CASSQDRQGLLYEQYF
NA TRBJ1-2 NA TRBV30 TGTGCCTGGAGTGTACCCTATGGCTACACCTTC CAWSVPYGYTF
NA TRBJ2-7 NA TRBV23-1 TGCGCCAGCAGTCAGCCCCCCCAGGTCTACCTCCCCTACGAGCAGTACTTC CASSQPPQVYLPYEQYF
NA TRBJ1-2 NA TRBV28 TGTGCCAGCAGCCCATTAGGGGGACGGCCGATATCTTACTATGGCTACACCTTC CASSPLGGRPISYYGYTF
TRBD2 TRBJ2-2 NA TRBV7-8 TGTGCCAGCAGCCTAGGGACTAGTCCCTCTGGGGAGCTGTTTTTT CASSLGTSPSGELFF
NA TRBJ1-2 NA TRBV28 TGTGCCAGCAGTTTAGGGGGACACGATGGCTACACCTTC CASSLGGHDGYTF
TRBD2 TRBJ2-7 few TRBV7-9 TGTGCCAGCAGCTTACTAGCGGGAGCCAACGAGCAGTACTTC CASSLLAGANEQYF